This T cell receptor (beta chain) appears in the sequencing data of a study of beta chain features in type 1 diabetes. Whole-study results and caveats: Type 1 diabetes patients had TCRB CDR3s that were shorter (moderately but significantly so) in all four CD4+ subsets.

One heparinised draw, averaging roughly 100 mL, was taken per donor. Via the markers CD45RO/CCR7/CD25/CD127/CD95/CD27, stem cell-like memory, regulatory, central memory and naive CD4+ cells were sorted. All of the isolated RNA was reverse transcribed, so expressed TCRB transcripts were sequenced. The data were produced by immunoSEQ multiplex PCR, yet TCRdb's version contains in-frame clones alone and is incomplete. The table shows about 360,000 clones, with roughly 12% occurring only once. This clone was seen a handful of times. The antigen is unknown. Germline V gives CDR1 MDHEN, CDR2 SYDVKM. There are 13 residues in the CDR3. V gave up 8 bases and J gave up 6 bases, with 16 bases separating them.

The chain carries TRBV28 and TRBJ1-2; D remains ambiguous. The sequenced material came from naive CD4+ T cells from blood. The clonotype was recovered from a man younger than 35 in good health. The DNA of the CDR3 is TGTGCCAGCGGGCCTCACGAGATCGATGGCTACACCTTC. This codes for CASGPHEIDGYTF.